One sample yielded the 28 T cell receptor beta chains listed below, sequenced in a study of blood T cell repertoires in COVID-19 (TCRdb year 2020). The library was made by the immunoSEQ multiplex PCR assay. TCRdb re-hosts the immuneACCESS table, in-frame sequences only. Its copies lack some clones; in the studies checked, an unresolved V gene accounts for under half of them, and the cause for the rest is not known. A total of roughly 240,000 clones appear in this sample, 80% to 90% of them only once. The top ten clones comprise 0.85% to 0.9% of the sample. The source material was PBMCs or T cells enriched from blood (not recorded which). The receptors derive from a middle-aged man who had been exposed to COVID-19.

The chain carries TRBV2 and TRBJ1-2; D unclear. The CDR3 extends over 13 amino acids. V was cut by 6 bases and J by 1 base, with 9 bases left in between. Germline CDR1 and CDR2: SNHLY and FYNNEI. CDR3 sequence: CASSVTHNYGYTF. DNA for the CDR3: TGTGCCAGCAGCGTTACACATAACTATGGCTACACCTTC.

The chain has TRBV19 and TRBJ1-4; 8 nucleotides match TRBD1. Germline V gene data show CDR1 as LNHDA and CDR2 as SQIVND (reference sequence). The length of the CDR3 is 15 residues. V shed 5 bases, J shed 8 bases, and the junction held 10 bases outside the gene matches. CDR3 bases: TGTGCCAGTAGTCGGACAGGGCAGAAAGACGAAAAACTGTTTTTT. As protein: CASSRTGQKDEKLFF.

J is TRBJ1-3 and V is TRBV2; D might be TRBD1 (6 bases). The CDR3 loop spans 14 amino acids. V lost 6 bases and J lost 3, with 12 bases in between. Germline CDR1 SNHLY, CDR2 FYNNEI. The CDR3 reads CASRYRAGGNTIYF. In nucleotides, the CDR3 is TGTGCCAGCAGATACAGGGCCGGTGGAAACACCATATATTTT.

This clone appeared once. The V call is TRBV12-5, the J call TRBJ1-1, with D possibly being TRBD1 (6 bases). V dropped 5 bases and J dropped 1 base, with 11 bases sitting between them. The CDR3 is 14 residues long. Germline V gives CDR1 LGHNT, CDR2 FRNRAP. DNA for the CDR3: TGTGCTAGTGGTAACCAGGGGACGAACACTGAAGCTTTCTTT. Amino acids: CASGNQGTNTEAFF.

The CDR3 protein is CASSSGGIWWQETQYF. The CDR3 DNA reads TGCGCCAGCAGCTCTGGAGGAATTTGGTGGCAAGAGACCCAGTACTTC. The V and J genes are TRBV5-1 and TRBJ2-5, with D possibly matching TRBD2 (5 bases). The germline V and J ends were trimmed by 3 bases and 2 bases, with 17 bases remaining between them. CDR3 size: 16 residues. The germline V gene has CDR1 SGHRS and CDR2 YFSETQ.

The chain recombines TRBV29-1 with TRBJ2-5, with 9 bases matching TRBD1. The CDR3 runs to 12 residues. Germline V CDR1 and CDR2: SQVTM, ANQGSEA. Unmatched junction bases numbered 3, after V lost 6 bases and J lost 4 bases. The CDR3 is CSVQDRGETQYF. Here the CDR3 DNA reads TGCAGCGTCCAGGACAGGGGAGAGACCCAGTACTTC.

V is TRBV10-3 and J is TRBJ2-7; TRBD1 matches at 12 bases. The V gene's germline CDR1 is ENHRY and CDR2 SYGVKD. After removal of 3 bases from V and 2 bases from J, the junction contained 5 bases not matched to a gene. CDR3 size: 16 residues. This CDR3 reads CAISDSGTGGAYEQYV. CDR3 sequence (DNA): TGTGCCATCAGTGATTCCGGGACAGGGGGCGCCTACGAGCAGTACGTC.

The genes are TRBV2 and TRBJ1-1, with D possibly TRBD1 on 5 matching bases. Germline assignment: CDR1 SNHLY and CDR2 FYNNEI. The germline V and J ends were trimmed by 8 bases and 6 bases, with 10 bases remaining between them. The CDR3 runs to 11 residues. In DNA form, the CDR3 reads TGTGCCAGCGGGGGGGACGCTGAAGCTTTCTTT. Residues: CASGGDAEAFF.

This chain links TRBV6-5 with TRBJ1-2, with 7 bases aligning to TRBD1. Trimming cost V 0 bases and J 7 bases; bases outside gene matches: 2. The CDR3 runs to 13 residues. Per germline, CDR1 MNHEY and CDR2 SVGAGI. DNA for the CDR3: TGTGCCAGCAGTTACTCCCACAGGGGTGGCTACACCTTC. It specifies CASSYSHRGGYTF.

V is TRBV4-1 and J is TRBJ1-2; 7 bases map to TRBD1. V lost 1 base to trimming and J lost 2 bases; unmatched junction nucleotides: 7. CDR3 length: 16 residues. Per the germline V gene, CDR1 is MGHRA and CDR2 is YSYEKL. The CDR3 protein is CASSQGPTTGNYGYTF. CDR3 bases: TGCGCCAGCAGCCAAGGCCCTACGACAGGGAACTATGGCTACACCTTC.

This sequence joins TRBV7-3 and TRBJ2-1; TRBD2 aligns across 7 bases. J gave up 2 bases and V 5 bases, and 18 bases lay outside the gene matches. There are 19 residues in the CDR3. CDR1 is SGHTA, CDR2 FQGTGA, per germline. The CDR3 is CASSADIGRAGVTYNEQFF. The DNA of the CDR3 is TGTGCCAGCAGCGCTGATATTGGGAGGGCGGGAGTAACCTACAATGAGCAGTTCTTC. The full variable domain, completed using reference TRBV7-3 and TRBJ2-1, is GAGVSQTPSNKVTEKGKYVELRCDPISGHTALYWYRQSLGQGPEFLIYFQGTGAADDSGLPNDRFFAVRPEGSVSTLKIQRTERGDSAVYLCASSADIGRAGVTYNEQFFGPGTRLTVL.

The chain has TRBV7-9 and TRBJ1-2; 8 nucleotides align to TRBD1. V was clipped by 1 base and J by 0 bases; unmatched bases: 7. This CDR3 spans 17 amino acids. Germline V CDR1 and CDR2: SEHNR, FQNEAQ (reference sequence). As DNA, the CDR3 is TGTGCCAGCAGCTTAGGAGGAGGGACAGGACCTAACTATGGCTACACCTTC. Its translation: CASSLGGGTGPNYGYTF.

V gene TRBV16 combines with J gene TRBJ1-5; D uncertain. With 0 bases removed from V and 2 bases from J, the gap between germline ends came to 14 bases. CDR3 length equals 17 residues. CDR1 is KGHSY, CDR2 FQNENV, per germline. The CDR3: CASSQSGRGMGNQPQHF. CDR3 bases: TGTGCCAGCAGCCAATCTGGCCGGGGTATGGGCAATCAGCCCCAGCATTTT. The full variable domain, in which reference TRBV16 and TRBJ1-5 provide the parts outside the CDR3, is GEEVAQTPKHLVRGEGQKAKLYCAPIKGHSYVFWYQQVLKNEFKFLISFQNENVFDETGMPKERFSAKCLPNSPCSLEIQATKLEDSAVYFCASSQSGRGMGNQPQHFGDGTRLSIL.

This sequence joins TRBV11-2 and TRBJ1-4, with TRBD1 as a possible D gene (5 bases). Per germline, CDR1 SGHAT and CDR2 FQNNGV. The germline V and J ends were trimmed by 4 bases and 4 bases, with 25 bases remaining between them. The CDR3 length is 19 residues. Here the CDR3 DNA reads TGTGCCAGCAGCTCTCTTTGGACTTCGGGGGTGGATATTAATGAAAAACTGTTTTTT. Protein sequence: CASSSLWTSGVDINEKLFF.

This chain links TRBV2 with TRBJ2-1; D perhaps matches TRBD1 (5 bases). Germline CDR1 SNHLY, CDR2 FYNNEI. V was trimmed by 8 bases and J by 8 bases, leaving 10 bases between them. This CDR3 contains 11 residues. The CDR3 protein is CASDQGHEQFF. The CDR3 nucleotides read TGTGCCAGCGACCAGGGCCATGAGCAGTTCTTC.

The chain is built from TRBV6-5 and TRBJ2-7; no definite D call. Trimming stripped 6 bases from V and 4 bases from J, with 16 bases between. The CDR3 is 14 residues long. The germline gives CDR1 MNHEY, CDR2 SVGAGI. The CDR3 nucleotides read TGTGCCAGCAGGTTAACTCAGGAAACTTACGAGCAGTACGTC. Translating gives CASRLTQETYEQYV.

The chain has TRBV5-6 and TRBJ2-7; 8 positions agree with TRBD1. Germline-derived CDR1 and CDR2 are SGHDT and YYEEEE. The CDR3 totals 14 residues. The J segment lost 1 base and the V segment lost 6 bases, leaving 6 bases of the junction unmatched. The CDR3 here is CASTVGTGSYEQYF. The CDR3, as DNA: TGTGCCAGCACCGTCGGGACAGGATCCTACGAGCAGTACTTC.

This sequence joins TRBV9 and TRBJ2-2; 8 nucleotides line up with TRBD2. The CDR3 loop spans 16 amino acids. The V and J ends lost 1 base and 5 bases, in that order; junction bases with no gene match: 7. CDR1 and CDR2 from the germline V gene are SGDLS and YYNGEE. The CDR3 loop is CASSVIAGGITGELFF. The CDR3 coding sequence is TGTGCCAGCAGCGTAATCGCGGGAGGTATTACCGGGGAGCTGTTTTTT.

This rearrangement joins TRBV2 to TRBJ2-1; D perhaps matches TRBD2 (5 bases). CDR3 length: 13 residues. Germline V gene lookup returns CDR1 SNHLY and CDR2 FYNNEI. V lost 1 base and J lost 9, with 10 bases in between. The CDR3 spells CASSEESRGEQFF. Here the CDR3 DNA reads TGTGCCAGCAGTGAAGAGAGCCGGGGTGAGCAGTTCTTC.

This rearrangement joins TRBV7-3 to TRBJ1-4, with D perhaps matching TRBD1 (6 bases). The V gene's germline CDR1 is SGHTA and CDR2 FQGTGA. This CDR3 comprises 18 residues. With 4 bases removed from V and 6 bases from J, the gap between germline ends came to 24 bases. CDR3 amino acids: CASSSALDRGRGHEKLFF. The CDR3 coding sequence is TGTGCCAGCAGCTCAGCCCTGGACAGAGGGAGAGGGCATGAAAAACTGTTTTTT.

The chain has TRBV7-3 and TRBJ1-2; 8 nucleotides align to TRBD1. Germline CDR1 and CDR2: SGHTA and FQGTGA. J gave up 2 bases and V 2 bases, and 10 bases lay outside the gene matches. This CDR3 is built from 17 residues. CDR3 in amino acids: CASSLALAGGANYGYTF. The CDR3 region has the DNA TGTGCCAGCAGCTTAGCCCTAGCAGGGGGCGCAAACTATGGCTACACCTTC.

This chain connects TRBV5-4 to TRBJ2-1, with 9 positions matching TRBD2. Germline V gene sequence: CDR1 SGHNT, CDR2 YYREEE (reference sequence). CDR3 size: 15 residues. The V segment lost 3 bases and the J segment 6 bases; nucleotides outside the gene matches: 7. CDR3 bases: TGTGCCAGCAGCTCGAGTAGCGGGAGCACCAATGAGCAGTTCTTC. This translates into CASSSSSGSTNEQFF.

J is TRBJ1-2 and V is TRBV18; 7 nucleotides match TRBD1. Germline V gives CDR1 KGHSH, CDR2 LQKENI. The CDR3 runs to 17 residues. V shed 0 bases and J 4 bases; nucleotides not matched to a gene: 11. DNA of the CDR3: TGTGCCAGCTCACCACCTTTAGGGGGCAGTCTCGGCTATGGCTACACCTTC. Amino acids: CASSPPLGGSLGYGYTF.

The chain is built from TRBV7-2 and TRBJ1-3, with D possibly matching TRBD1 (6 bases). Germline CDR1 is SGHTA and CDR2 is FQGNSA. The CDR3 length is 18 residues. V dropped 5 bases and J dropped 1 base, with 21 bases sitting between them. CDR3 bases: TGTGCCAGCAGCGGGGATTCGGGACATATACCTTCTGGAAACACCATATATTTT. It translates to CASSGDSGHIPSGNTIYF.

In DNA form, the CDR3 reads TGTGCCAGCAGTTTCCAGGGTAGGAATGAGCAGTTCTTC. Amino acids: CASSFQGRNEQFF. The chain has TRBV27 and TRBJ2-1; D possibly corresponds to TRBD1 (5 bases). This CDR3 region has 13 residues. The ends were cut back, 3 bases at V and 7 bases at J, with 10 bases in the middle. Germline-derived CDR1 and CDR2 are MNHEY and SMNVEV (reference sequence).

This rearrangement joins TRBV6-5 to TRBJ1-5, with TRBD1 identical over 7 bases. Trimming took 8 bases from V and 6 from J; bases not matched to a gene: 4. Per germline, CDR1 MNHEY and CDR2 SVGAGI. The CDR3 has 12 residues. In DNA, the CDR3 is TGTGCCAGCCGGGACAGAATTCAGCCCCAGCATTTT. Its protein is CASRDRIQPQHF.

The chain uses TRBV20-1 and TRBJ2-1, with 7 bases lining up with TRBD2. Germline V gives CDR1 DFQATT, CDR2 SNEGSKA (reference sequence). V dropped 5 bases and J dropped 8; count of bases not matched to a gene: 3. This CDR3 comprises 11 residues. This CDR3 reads CSAGTIYEQFF. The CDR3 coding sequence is TGCAGTGCTGGGACTATCTATGAGCAGTTCTTC.

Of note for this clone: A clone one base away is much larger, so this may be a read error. CDR3 in amino acids: CASSPGTVNTGELFF. The CDR3 bases are TGTGCCAGCAGCCCCGGGACAGTGAACACCGGGGAGCTGTTTTTT. The rearrangement uses TRBV9 and TRBJ2-2; 7 nucleotides align to TRBD1. The length of the CDR3 is 15 residues. V shed 4 bases and J 1 base; nucleotides not matched to a gene: 4. Germline assignment: CDR1 SGDLS and CDR2 YYNGEE.